Below, 26 T cell receptor beta chains from the same sample are listed, as sequenced in a study of beta chain features in type 1 diabetes (dated by TCRdb to between 2018 and 2020). The protocol used for the library was the immunoSEQ multiplex PCR assay. The entire isolated RNA was reverse transcribed using the High Capacity cDNA Reverse Transcription Kit, and thus expressed TCRB transcripts were sequenced. TCRdb retrieved this table from immuneACCESS and kept in-frame rearrangements only. Not all clones are present; in checked studies, unresolved V genes account for under half, and no reason is known for the remainder. For this sample the table gives 630,000 or so clones, of which about an eighth were detected only once. The ten largest account for approximately 0.042% of the sample. Overall study results and their limits: Type 1 diabetes patients showed a moderate but significant shortening of TCRB CDR3 length in all four CD4+ subsets.

Their antigens remain unidentified. Sequenced sample: naive CD4+ T cells from blood. This specimen's cell subset or site label, per the study, means: true naive CD4+ T cells. These receptors originate from a man between 18 and 29 years old with type 1 diabetes.

The V gene is TRBV11-2, the J gene TRBJ2-1; 9 bases are a match to TRBD2. The ends lost 10 bases at V and 6 bases at J; junction bases unmatched: 7. CDR1 is SGHAT and CDR2 is FQNNGV in the germline V gene. CDR3 length equals 13 residues. CDR3 in DNA: TGTGCCACCCAGGGCGGGGGGGGCAATGAGCAGTTCTTC. Amino acid sequence: CATQGGGGNEQFF. Full variable domain (remainder filled in from reference TRBV11-2 and TRBJ2-1): EAGVAQSPRYKIIEKRQSVAFWCNPISGHATLYWYQQILGQGPKLLIQFQNNGVVDDSQLPKDRFSAERLKGVDSTLKIQPAKLEDSAVYLCATQGGGGNEQFFGPGTRLTVL.

The J gene is TRBJ1-1, the V gene TRBV30, with a weak D call TRBD1 (5 bases). Per germline, CDR1 GTSNPN and CDR2 SVGIG (reference sequence). V lost 3 bases and J 4 bases, leaving 18 bases between the germline ends. The CDR3 totals 15 residues. CDR3 residues: CAWRIGGVGGTEAFF. CDR3 coding DNA: TGTGCCTGGAGAATAGGAGGGGTTGGAGGCACTGAAGCTTTCTTT.

V usage is TRBV29-1 and J usage is TRBJ2-1; unclear D gene. The CDR3 length is 9 residues. The germline V gene encodes CDR1 SQVTM and CDR2 ANQGSEA. CDR3 residues: CTVENEQFF. Here the CDR3 DNA reads TGCACCGTGGAAAATGAGCAGTTCTTC.

This clone was detected only a few times. The rearrangement uses TRBV14 and TRBJ2-7; D tentatively fits TRBD1 or TRBD2 (5 bases each). The CDR3 has 12 residues. Trimming shortened V by 4 bases and J by 2 bases, and 6 bases separated the two germline ends. The germline V gene has CDR1 SGHDN and CDR2 FVKESK. The CDR3 reads CASSRGPYEQYF. The CDR3 DNA is TGTGCCAGCAGCCGGGGACCCTACGAGCAGTACTTC.

This chain uses TRBV7-9 with TRBJ2-7, with 8 positions matching TRBD2. Trimming at V came to 5 bases and at J to 1 base, leaving 10 bases not matched to a gene. The V gene's germline CDR1 is SEHNR and CDR2 FQNEAQ (reference sequence). The CDR3 contains 16 residues. CDR3 nucleotide sequence: TGTGCCAGCAGCACCGAGCGGGGGAGTATGTCCTACGAGCAGTACTTC. This translates into CASSTERGSMSYEQYF.

The chain employs TRBV6-1 and TRBJ2-5; D might be TRBD1 (7 bases). V shed 6 bases and J shed 4 bases, with 12 bases lying between them. This CDR3 spans 13 amino acids. CDR1 MNHNS and CDR2 SASEGT come from the germline V gene. The CDR3 region has the DNA TGTGCCAGCAGCGCGGGGACAGCAGAGACCCAGTACTTC. This encodes CASSAGTAETQYF.

The chain's CDR3 is CASSYSQQAYSYEQYF. CDR3 sequence (DNA): TGTGCCAGCAGTTACTCGCAACAGGCGTACTCCTACGAGCAGTACTTC. This chain connects TRBV6-6 to TRBJ2-7; a weak D match, TRBD1 (5 bases). The CDR3 is made up of 16 amino acids. Germline V gives CDR1 MNHNY, CDR2 SVGAGI (reference sequence). The V end lost 0 bases, the J end lost 0 bases, and 12 bases lay between the germline ends.

This clone was observed a handful of times. The chain is built from TRBV6-1 and TRBJ2-7; a possible D gene is TRBD1 (5 bases). Germline CDR1 is MNHNS and CDR2 is SASEGT. The CDR3 spans 13 residues. V was clipped by 7 bases and J by 1 base, with 11 bases between them. For the CDR3, the DNA is TGTGCCAGCACCATGGGGCTATCCTACGAGCAGTACTTC. This encodes CASTMGLSYEQYF.

The genes are TRBV19 and TRBJ2-7; D unclear. V dropped 4 bases and J dropped 4 bases, with 8 bases sitting between them. Germline V gene data show CDR1 as LNHDA and CDR2 as SQIVND (reference sequence). This CDR3 has 12 residues. CDR3 in amino acids: CASSNTKYEQYF. Written as DNA, the CDR3 is TGTGCCAGTAGTAACACGAAATACGAGCAGTACTTC.

This clone was recorded a few times. This sequence joins TRBV30 and TRBJ1-2, with 8 positions matching TRBD1. This CDR3 has 13 amino acids. Germline V gene sequence: CDR1 GTSNPN, CDR2 SVGIG (reference sequence). J gave up 4 bases and V 1 base, and 2 bases lay outside the gene matches. DNA of the CDR3: TGTGCCTGGAGTGAGGACAGGGTCTATGGCTACACCTTC. Its protein is CAWSEDRVYGYTF.

This clone was counted a few times. Different DNA sequences within this sample yield the same CDR3. V and J are TRBV11-2 and TRBJ2-5; D not certain. The germline gives CDR1 SGHAT, CDR2 FQNNGV. Trimming left V 0 bases short and J 5 bases short, with 7 bases between. The CDR3 covers 13 residues. CDR3 sequence (DNA): TGTGCCAGCAGCTTAGAGGGCAGGGAGACCCAGTACTTC. Its protein is CASSLEGRETQYF.

This clone was seen only a few times. J is TRBJ1-3 and V is TRBV7-9; D unresolved. This CDR3 is 14 amino acids long. CDR1 is SEHNR and CDR2 is FQNEAQ in the germline V gene (reference sequence). Trimming removed 2 bases from V and 3 bases from J, with 8 bases in between. CDR3: CASSLTVGGNTIYF. The CDR3 DNA follows: TGTGCCAGCAGCTTAACGGTCGGTGGAAACACCATATATTTT.

This sequence joins TRBV7-9 and TRBJ2-1; D is undetermined. There are 14 residues in the CDR3. Trimming removed 0 bases at V and 2 bases at J, with 5 bases between. Germline CDR1 reads SEHNR; CDR2 reads FQNEAQ (reference sequence). Written as DNA, the CDR3 is TGTGCCAGCAGCTTAGCGCTCACCTACAATGAGCAGTTCTTC. Protein product: CASSLALTYNEQFF.

This clone was seen a handful of times. The gene calls are TRBV6-5 and TRBJ2-7; 7 bases are a match to TRBD1. CDR3 length equals 14 residues. The V and J ends lost 5 bases and 2 bases, in that order; junction bases with no gene match: 6. Per the germline V gene, CDR1 is MNHEY and CDR2 is SVGAGI. The CDR3 sequence is CASSPLGQAYEQYF. The CDR3 nucleotides read TGTGCCAGCAGTCCCCTCGGACAGGCCTACGAGCAGTACTTC.

The rearrangement uses TRBV7-9 and TRBJ1-2, with D possibly matching TRBD1 (5 bases). Looked up from germline, CDR1 is SEHNR and CDR2 is FQNEAQ (reference sequence). Trimming took off 1 base at V and 2 bases at J, with 5 bases between the two ends. The CDR3 spans 13 residues. This chain's CDR3 is CASSLGGNYGYTF. The CDR3 DNA is TGTGCCAGCAGCTTAGGGGGGAACTATGGCTACACCTTC.

This clone has a handful of counts. The rearrangement joins TRBV5-1 to TRBJ2-5, with TRBD1 as a possible D gene (6 bases). CDR3 length: 14 amino acids. Germline CDR1 is SGHRS and CDR2 is YFSETQ. V shed 2 bases and J shed 0 bases, with 8 bases lying between them. This CDR3 reads CASSFGGYQETQYF. The CDR3 nucleotides are TGCGCCAGCAGCTTTGGGGGCTACCAAGAGACCCAGTACTTC. The whole variable domain, remainder taken from reference TRBV5-1 and TRBJ2-5, is KAGVTQTPRYLIKTRGQQVTLSCSPISGHRSVSWYQQTPGQGLQFLFEYFSETQRNKGNFPGRFSGRQFSNSRSEMNVSTLELGDSALYLCASSFGGYQETQYFGPGTRLLVL.

This clone was counted only a few times. The CDR3 protein is CASSIPGSGNTIYF. The CDR3 DNA follows: TGTGCCAGTAGTATTCCAGGCTCTGGAAACACCATATATTTT. The rearrangement links TRBV19 to TRBJ1-3; no reliable D call. V shed 3 bases and J shed 0 bases, with 6 bases lying between them. The CDR3 is made up of 14 amino acids. Looked up from germline, CDR1 is LNHDA and CDR2 is SQIVND (reference sequence).

The chain has TRBV25-1 and TRBJ1-3; D not certain. The germline V and J ends were trimmed by 4 bases and 2 bases, with 9 bases remaining between them. CDR3 length: 14 residues. Germline CDR1 MGHDK, CDR2 SYGVNS. The CDR3 is CASSVAGAGNTIYF. The CDR3 DNA reads as TGTGCCAGCAGTGTGGCCGGGGCTGGAAACACCATATATTTT. Complete variable domain (other parts from reference TRBV25-1 and TRBJ1-3): EADIYQTPRYLVIGTGKKITLECSQTMGHDKMYWYQQDPGMELHLIHYSYGVNSTEKGDLSSESTVSRIRTEHFPLTLESARPSHTSQYLCASSVAGAGNTIYFGEGSWLTVV.

The V call is TRBV4-3, the J call TRBJ2-2; 8 nucleotides align to TRBD2. The CDR3 runs 19 residues. The J segment lost 7 bases and the V segment lost 0 bases, leaving 16 bases of the junction unmatched. The V gene's germline CDR1 is LGHNA and CDR2 YSLEER. The CDR3 DNA reads TGCGCCAGCAGCCAAGAGGAACGGGGACGGAGCGGGGGTGGCGGGGAGCTGTTTTTT. The encoded protein is CASSQEERGRSGGGGELFF.

The table lists this clone with a few counts. The chain is built from TRBV29-1 and TRBJ1-1; 8 nucleotides align to TRBD1. CDR1 and CDR2 (germline): SQVTM, ANQGSEA. V lost 5 bases, J lost 0 bases, and 2 bases stayed unmatched. This CDR3 region has 13 residues. As DNA, the CDR3 is TGCAGCGTTTTGGGACAGGTGAACACTGAAGCTTTCTTT. Translating it yields CSVLGQVNTEAFF.

The rearrangement joins TRBV25-1 to TRBJ2-7; D gene ambiguous. The germline CDR1 and CDR2 sequences are MGHDK and SYGVNS. Trimming stripped 3 bases from V and 4 bases from J, with 7 bases between. CDR3 length: 12 amino acids. The chain's CDR3 is CASSDRTYEQYF. The CDR3 DNA reads as TGTGCCAGCAGTGATCGTACGTACGAGCAGTACTTC.

This clone was observed a single time. The chain employs TRBV30 and TRBJ2-7; D gene unclear. Between the trimmed V and J ends, which lost 5 bases and 6 bases, there was a span of 14 bases. Germline lookup yields CDR1 GTSNPN and CDR2 SVGIG (reference sequence). This CDR3 has 12 amino acids. The CDR3 reads CAWQPRWSEQYF. In nucleotides, the CDR3 is TGTGCCTGGCAGCCTCGTTGGAGCGAGCAGTACTTC.

This chain uses TRBV27 with TRBJ2-3, with 8 bases fitting TRBD1. The J segment lost 1 base and the V segment lost 0 bases, leaving 9 bases of the junction unmatched. Germline CDR1 and CDR2: MNHEY and SMNVEV (reference sequence). CDR3 length: 18 residues. CDR3 in amino acids: CASSLSYTRTGRTDTQYF. The CDR3 DNA reads TGTGCCAGCAGTTTATCCTATACAAGGACAGGGCGCACAGATACGCAGTATTTT.

This clone came up once. The V gene is TRBV5-4, the J gene TRBJ2-3, with 11 nucleotides matching TRBD2. Per germline, CDR1 SGHNT and CDR2 YYREEE (reference sequence). V gave up 3 bases and J gave up 5 bases; unmatched junction bases: 8. The CDR3 has 16 residues. The CDR3 DNA reads as TGTGCCAGCAGCTCCATTAGCGGGAGGGCCAGAGATACGCAGTATTTT. Protein sequence: CASSSISGRARDTQYF. The whole variable domain, filled in from reference TRBV5-4 and TRBJ2-3, reads ETGVTQSPTHLIKTRGQQVTLRCSSQSGHNTVSWYQQALGQGPQFIFQYYREEENGRGNFPPRFSGLQFPNYSSELNVNALELDDSALYLCASSSISGRARDTQYFGPGTRLTVL.

A few counts support this clone. The J gene is TRBJ2-3, the V gene TRBV2, with 7 nucleotides matching TRBD1. The V gene's germline CDR1 is SNHLY and CDR2 FYNNEI. J gave up 1 base and V 6 bases, and 4 bases lay outside the gene matches. CDR3 length: 14 residues. CDR3 region: CASRGDRGTDTQYF. The CDR3, as DNA: TGTGCCAGCAGAGGAGACAGGGGCACAGATACGCAGTATTTT. Looking up the rest from reference TRBV2 and TRBJ2-3 gives the full variable domain: EPEVTQTPSHQVTQMGQEVILRCVPISNHLYFYWYRQILGQKVEFLVSFYNNEISEKSEIFDDQFSVERPDGSNFTLKIRSTKLEDSAMYFCASRGDRGTDTQYFGPGTRLTVL.

The chain recombines TRBV2 with TRBJ2-7; no reliable D call. Germline V gene data show CDR1 as SNHLY and CDR2 as FYNNEI. Trimming pared 4 bases from V and 5 bases from J, leaving 15 bases between. CDR3 length equals 14 residues. The CDR3 DNA sequence: TGTGCCAGCAGTGCTTGGCTTATTCTTCACGAGCAGTACTTC. It specifies CASSAWLILHEQYF.